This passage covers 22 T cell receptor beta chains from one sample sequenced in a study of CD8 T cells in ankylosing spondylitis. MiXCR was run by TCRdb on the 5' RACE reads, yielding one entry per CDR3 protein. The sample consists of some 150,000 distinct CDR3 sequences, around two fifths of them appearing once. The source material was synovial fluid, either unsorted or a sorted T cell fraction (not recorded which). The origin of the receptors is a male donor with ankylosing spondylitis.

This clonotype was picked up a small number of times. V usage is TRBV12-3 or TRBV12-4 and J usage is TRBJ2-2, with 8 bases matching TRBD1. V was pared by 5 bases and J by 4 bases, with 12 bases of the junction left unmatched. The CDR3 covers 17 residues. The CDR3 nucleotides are TGTGCCAGCAGTCCCGACGCGACAGGGGCGGCCACCGGGGAGCTGTTTTTT. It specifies CASSPDATGAATGELFF.

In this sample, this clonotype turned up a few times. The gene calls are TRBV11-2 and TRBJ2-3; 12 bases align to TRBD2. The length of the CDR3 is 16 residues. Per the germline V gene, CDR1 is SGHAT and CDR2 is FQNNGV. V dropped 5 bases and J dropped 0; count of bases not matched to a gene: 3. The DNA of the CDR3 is TGTGCCAGCAGCATAGGACTAGCGGGGAGCACAGATACGCAGTATTTT. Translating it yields CASSIGLAGSTDTQYF.

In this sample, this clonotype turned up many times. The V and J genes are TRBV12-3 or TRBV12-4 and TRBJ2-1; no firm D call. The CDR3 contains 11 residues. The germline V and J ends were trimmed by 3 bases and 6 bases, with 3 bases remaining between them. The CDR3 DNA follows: TGTGCCAGCAGTTTGAGCAATGAGCAGTTCTTC. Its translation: CASSLSNEQFF.

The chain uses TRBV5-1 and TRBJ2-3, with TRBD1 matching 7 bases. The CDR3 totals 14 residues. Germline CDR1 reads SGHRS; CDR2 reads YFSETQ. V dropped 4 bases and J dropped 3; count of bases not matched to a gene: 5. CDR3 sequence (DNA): TGCGCCAGCAGCCGAGACAGGGCAACAGATACGCAGTATTTT. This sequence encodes CASSRDRATDTQYF.

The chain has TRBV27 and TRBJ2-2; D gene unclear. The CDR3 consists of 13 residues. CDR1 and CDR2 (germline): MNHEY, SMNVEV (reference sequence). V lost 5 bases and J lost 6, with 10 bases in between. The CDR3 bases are TGTGCCAGCAGTCCTACAGAGCCCGGGGAGCTGTTTTTT. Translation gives CASSPTEPGELFF.

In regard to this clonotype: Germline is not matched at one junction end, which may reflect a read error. The CDR3 DNA follows: TGTGCTAGCAGCTTAGTCCCAGCGGGGGTGGACTCCGGGGAGCTGTTTTTT. This translates into CASSLVPAGVDSGELFF. The V call is TRBV7-7, the J call TRBJ2-2, with 8 bases fitting TRBD2. The CDR3 contains 17 residues. Germline CDR1 is SSHAT and CDR2 is FNYEAQ (reference sequence).

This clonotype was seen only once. The CDR3: CATQGRTPEQYF. The CDR3 DNA sequence: TGTGCCACGCAGGGCCGGACTCCAGAGCAGTACTTC. The chain is built from TRBV2 and TRBJ2-7; either TRBD1 or TRBD2 may supply D (5 bases each). The germline V and J ends were trimmed by 10 bases and 7 bases, with 17 bases remaining between them. CDR1 is SNHLY, CDR2 FYNNEI, per germline. This CDR3 comprises 12 residues.

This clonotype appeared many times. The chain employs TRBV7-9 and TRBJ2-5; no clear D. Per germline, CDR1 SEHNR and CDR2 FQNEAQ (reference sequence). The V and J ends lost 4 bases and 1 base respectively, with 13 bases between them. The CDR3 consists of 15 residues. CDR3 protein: CASSSLTDTQETQYF. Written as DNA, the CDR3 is TGTGCCAGCAGCTCCCTAACGGATACCCAAGAGACCCAGTACTTC. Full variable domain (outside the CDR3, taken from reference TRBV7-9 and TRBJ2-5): DTGVSQNPRHKITKRGQNVTFRCDPISEHNRLYWYRQTLGQGPEFLTYFQNEAQLEKSRLLSDRFSAERPKGSFSTLEIQRTEQGDSAMYLCASSSLTDTQETQYFGPGTRLLVL.

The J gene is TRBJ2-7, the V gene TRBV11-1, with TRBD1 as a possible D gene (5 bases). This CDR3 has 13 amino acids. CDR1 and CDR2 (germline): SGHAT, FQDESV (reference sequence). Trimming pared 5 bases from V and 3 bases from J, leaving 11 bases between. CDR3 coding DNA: TGTGCCAGCAGCACGGACAAGTACTACGAGCAGTACTTC. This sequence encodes CASSTDKYYEQYF. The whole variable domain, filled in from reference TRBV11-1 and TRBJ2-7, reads EAEVAQSPRYKITEKSQAVAFWCDPISGHATLYWYRQILGQGPELLVQFQDESVVDDSQLPKDRFSAERLKGVDSTLKIQPAELGDSAMYLCASSTDKYYEQYFGPGTRLTVT.

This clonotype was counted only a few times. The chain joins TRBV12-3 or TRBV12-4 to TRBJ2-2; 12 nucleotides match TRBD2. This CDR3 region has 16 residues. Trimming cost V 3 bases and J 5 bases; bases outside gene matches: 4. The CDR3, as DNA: TGTGCCAGCAGTTTTCTCCTAGCGGGAGGGACCGGGGAGCTGTTTTTT. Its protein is CASSFLLAGGTGELFF.

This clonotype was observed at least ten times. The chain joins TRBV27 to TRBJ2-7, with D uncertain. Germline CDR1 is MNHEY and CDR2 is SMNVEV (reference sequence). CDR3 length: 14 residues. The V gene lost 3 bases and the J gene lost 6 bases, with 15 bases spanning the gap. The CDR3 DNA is TGTGCCAGCAGTTTTGACCCGAATTCGCGCGAGCAGTACTTC. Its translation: CASSFDPNSREQYF.

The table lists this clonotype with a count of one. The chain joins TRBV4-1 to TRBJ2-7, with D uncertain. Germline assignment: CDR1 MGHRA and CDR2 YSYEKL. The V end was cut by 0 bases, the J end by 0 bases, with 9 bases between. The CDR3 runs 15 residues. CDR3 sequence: CASSQDFATSYEQYF. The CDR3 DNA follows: TGCGCCAGCAGCCAAGATTTTGCCACCTCCTACGAGCAGTACTTC.

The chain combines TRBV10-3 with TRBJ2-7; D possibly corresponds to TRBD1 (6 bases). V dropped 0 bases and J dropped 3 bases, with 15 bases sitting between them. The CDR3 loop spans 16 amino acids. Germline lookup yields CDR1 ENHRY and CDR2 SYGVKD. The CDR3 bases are TGTGCCATCAGTGAGTCGCAGATAGGGGGATACTACGAGCAGTACTTC. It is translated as CAISESQIGGYYEQYF.

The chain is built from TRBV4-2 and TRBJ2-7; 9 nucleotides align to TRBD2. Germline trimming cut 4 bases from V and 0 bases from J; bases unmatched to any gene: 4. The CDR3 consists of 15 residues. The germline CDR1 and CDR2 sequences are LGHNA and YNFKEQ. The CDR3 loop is CASSPLAGRSYEQYF. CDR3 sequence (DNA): TGTGCCAGCAGCCCTCTAGCGGGGCGCTCCTACGAGCAGTACTTC.

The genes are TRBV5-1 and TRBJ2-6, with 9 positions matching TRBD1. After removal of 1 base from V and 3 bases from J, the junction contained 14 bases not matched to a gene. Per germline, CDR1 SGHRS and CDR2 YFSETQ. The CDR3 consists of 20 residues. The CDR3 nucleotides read TGCGCCAGCAGCTTGTGGGGGACCGGGACAGGGTTTAGTGGGGCCAACGTCCTGACTTTC. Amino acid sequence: CASSLWGTGTGFSGANVLTF. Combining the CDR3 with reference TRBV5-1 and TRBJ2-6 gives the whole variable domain KAGVTQTPRYLIKTRGQQVTLSCSPISGHRSVSWYQQTPGQGLQFLFEYFSETQRNKGNFPGRFSGRQFSNSRSEMNVSTLELGDSALYLCASSLWGTGTGFSGANVLTFGAGSRLTVL.

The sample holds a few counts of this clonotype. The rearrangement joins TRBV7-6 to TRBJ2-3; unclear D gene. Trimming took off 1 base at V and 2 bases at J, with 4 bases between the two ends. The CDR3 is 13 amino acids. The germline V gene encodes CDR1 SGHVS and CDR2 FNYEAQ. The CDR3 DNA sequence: TGTGCCAGCAGCTTAGACACCACAGATACGCAGTATTTT. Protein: CASSLDTTDTQYF.

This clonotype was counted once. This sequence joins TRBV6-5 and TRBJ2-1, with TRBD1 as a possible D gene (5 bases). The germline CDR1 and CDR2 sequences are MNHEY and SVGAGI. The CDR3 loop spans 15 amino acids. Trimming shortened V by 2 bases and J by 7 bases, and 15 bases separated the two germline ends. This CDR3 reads CASSYRRQMRNEQFF. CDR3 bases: TGTGCCAGCAGTTACCGGAGACAGATGCGGAATGAGCAGTTCTTC.

Written as DNA, the CDR3 is TGTGCCACCGGGGGGACTAGCGGGAGCGAGCAGTACTTC. Translated, it gives CATGGTSGSEQYF. This rearrangement joins TRBV10-3 to TRBJ2-7, with 14 nucleotides matching TRBD2. The CDR3 loop spans 13 amino acids. The germline gives CDR1 ENHRY, CDR2 SYGVKD. Losses at the gene ends were 10 bases for V and 6 bases for J; bases not matched to a gene: 5.

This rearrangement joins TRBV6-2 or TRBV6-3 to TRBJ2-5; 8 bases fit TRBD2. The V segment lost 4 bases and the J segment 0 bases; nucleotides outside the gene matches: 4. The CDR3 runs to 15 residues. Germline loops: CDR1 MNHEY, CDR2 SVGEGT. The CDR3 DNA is TGTGCCAGCAGTTTACTAGCGGAAAACCAAGAGACCCAGTACTTC. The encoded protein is CASSLLAENQETQYF.

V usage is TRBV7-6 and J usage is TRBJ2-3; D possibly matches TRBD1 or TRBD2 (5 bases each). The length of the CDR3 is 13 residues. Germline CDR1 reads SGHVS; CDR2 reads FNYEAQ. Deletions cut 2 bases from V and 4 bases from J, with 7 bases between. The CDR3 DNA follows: TGTGCCAGCAGCTTATGGGACCCAGATACGCAGTATTTT. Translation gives CASSLWDPDTQYF.

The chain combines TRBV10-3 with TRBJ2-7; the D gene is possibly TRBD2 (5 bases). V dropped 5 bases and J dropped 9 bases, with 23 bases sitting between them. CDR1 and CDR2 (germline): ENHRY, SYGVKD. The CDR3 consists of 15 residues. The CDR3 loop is CAISRTPLLIAVQYF. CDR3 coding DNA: TGTGCCATCAGTCGGACTCCTTTGTTAATTGCAGTGCAGTACTTC.

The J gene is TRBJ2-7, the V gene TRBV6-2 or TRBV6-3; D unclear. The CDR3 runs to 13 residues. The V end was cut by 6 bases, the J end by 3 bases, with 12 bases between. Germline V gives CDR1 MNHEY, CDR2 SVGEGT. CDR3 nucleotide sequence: TGTGCCAGCAGACGCGACGACATCTACGAGCAGTACTTC. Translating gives CASRRDDIYEQYF.